Sequencing of this T cell receptor (beta chain) was carried out in a study of blood T cell repertoires in COVID-19. Overall study: The analysed material was cDNA or gDNA that came from T cells, B-cell-depleted T cells, or PBMCs.

TCRdb's table, derived via immunoSEQ multiplex PCR, lists solely in-frame clones and lacks some. Among around 220,000 clones listed, approximately 80% were seen once. The age range of participants was roughly 18 to 90 years, with residence in about two dozen US areas. Germline V gene lookup returns CDR1 MNHNS and CDR2 SASEGT. Trimming took 0 bases from V and 7 from J; bases not matched to a gene: 9. The CDR3 has 17 amino acids. This receptor was taken from a woman aged 40-49 years with acute COVID-19. Material for sequencing was PBMCs or T cells enriched from blood (not recorded which). The rearrangement links TRBV6-1 to TRBJ1-5; 10 bases fit TRBD1. The CDR3 sequence: CASSEARGTGVGQPQHF. The CDR3 coding sequence is TGTGCCAGCAGTGAAGCGAGAGGGACAGGGGTGGGACAGCCCCAGCATTTT.